This T cell receptor (beta chain) was sequenced during a study of blood T cell repertoires in COVID-19. At the level of the study: Acute and convalescent COVID-19 samples came from the United States, Italy and Spain. PBMCs, B-cell-depleted T cells, or T cells provided the cDNA or gDNA that made up the material.

Authors' methods: Amplified reference gene primers provided the basis for estimating nucleated cell counts. Produced via immunoSEQ multiplex PCR; TCRdb's table is partial and in-frame only. V and J calls and clone size come straight from that table; D and trimming were deduced from the DNA. The table lists fewer than 250,000 clones, about 86% of them singletons. The CDR3 runs 13 residues. Germline V gives CDR1 SGHKS, CDR2 YYEKEE (reference sequence). Losses at the gene ends were 5 bases for V and 5 bases for J; bases not matched to a gene: 6. The TCR was taken from a man aged 50 to 60 with active or convalescent COVID-19. The chain links TRBV5-5 to TRBJ2-5; 7 bases map to TRBD1. Input material: peripheral blood. The CDR3 DNA follows: TGTGCCAGCAGATCGACAGGGCTGGAGACCCAGTACTTC. Amino acid sequence: CASRSTGLETQYF. The full variable domain, completed using reference TRBV5-5 and TRBJ2-5, is DAGVTQSPTHLIKTRGQQVTLRCSPISGHKSVSWYQQVLGQGPQFIFQYYEKEERGRGNFPDRFSARQFPNYSSELNVNALLLGDSALYLCASRSTGLETQYFGPGTRLLVL.